This record covers a single T cell receptor (beta chain). The data were obtained in a study of siplizumab effects on memory and regulatory T cells. Using immunoSEQ multiplex PCR, the repertoire was profiled, and TCRdb retains in-frame clones only, with some absent. The table has approximately 100,000 clones, 85% to 95% seen once. This CDR3 has 14 amino acids. CDR1 and CDR2 from the germline V gene are MGHRA and YSYEKL. Trimming removed 1 base at V and 7 bases at J, with 10 bases between. The clonotype originates from a human donor in good health. This chain joins TRBV4-1 and TRBJ2-2, with no clear D. Sequencing was performed on Tregs sorted from blood. In nucleotides, the CDR3 is TGCGCCAGCAGCCAAGCAAGGGCCGGCGGGGAGCTGTTTTTT. This codes for CASSQARAGGELFF.